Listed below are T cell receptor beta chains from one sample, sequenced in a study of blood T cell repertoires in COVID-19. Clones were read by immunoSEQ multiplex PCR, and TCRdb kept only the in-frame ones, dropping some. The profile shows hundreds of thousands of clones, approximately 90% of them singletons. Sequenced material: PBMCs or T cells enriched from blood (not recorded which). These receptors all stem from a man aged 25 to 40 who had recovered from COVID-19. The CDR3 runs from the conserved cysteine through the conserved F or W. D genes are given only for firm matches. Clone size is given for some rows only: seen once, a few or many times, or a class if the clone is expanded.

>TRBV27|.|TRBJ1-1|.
CASSSTGSGNTEAFF
TGTGCCAGCAGTTCAACAGGGAGTGGAAACACTGAAGCTTTCTTT
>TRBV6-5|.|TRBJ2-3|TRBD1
CASSYSDRSTSDTQYF
TGTGCCAGCAGTTACTCGGACAGGTCCACATCAGATACGCAGTATTTT
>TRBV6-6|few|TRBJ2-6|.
CASSLTTTPSGANVLTF
TGTGCCAGCAGTCTCACTACAACCCCTTCTGGGGCCAACGTCCTGACTTTC
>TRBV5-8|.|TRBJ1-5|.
CASSFGSAHSNQPQHF
TGTGCCAGCAGCTTCGGGTCGGCACATAGCAATCAGCCCCAGCATTTT
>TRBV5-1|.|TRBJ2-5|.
CASSLTGIQETQYF
TGCGCCAGCAGCTTAACAGGGATACAAGAGACCCAGTACTTC
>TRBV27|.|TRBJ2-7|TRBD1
CASSPQTGGPYEQYF
TGTGCCAGCAGTCCTCAGACAGGGGGCCCCTACGAGCAGTACTTC
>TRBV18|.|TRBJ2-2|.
CASSPQDRNTGELFF
TGTGCCAGCTCACCGCAGGACAGAAACACCGGGGAGCTGTTTTTT
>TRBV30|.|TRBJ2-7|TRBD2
CAWSLAGGTYEQYF
TGTGCCTGGAGTTTGGCGGGAGGGACCTACGAGCAGTACTTC
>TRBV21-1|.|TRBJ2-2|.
CASSKVISLWQINTGELFF
TGTGCCAGCAGCAAAGTTATCTCGTTATGGCAGATCAACACCGGGGAGCTGTTTTTT
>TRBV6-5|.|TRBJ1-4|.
CASSYSTAGAGEKLFF
TGTGCCAGCAGTTACTCGACCGCGGGGGCTGGTGAAAAACTGTTTTTT
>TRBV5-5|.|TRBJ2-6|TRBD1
CASSLRDREQSGANVLTF
TGTGCCAGCAGCTTGCGGGACAGGGAGCAATCTGGGGCCAACGTCCTGACTTTC
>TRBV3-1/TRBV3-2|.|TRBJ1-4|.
CASSTVQGATNEKLFF
TGTGCCAGCAGTACCGTACAGGGCGCAACTAATGAAAAACTGTTTTTT
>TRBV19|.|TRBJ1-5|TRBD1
CASSGQGRGNQPQHF
TGTGCCAGTAGTGGACAGGGAAGGGGCAATCAGCCCCAGCATTTT
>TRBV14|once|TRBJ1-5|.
CASSQFPPGGNSNQPQHF
TGTGCCAGCAGCCAATTCCCCCCCGGGGGAAATAGCAATCAGCCCCAGCATTTT
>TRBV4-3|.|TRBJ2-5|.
CASSQEFLSREWETQYF
TGCGCCAGCAGCCAAGAGTTCTTGAGCCGGGAATGGGAGACCCAGTACTTC
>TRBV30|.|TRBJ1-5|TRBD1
CAWGSGTGGNQPQHF
TGTGCCTGGGGATCCGGGACAGGGGGCAATCAGCCCCAGCATTTT
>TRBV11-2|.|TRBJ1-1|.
CASSAEMDSEAFF
TGTGCCAGCAGCGCCGAAATGGACAGTGAAGCTTTCTTT
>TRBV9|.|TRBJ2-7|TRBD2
CASSVAIGTSGYEQYF
TGTGCCAGCAGCGTAGCTATAGGGACTAGCGGCTACGAGCAGTACTTC
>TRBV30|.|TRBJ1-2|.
CAWMSLYGYTF
TGTGCCTGGATGTCTCTCTATGGCTACACCTTC
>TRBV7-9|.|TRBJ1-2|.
CASSRFGTNYGYTF
TGTGCCAGCAGCCGATTCGGGACTAACTATGGCTACACCTTC
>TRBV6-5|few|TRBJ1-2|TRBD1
CASTQGRLGYTF
TGTGCCAGCACACAGGGGCGTCTAGGCTACACCTTC
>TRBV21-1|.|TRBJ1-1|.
CASSRKGDRVDTEAFF
TGTGCCAGCAGCAGAAAGGGGGACAGGGTGGACACTGAAGCTTTCTTT
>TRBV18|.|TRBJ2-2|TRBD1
CASSPRQGAVTGELFF
TGTGCCAGCTCACCACGGCAGGGGGCGGTCACCGGGGAGCTGTTTTTT
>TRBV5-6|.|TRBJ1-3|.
CASSLPAGNTIYF
TGTGCCAGCAGCTTGCCTGCTGGAAACACCATATATTTT
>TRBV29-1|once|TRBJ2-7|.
CSFKTDSYEQYF
TGCAGCTTCAAGACAGACTCCTACGAGCAGTACTTC
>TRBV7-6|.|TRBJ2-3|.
CASSLGRQPQRDTQYF
TGTGCCAGCAGCTTAGGCCGACAGCCCCAACGGGATACGCAGTATTTT
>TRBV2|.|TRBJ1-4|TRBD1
CASSGRTGAREKLFF
TGTGCCAGCAGTGGACGGACAGGGGCGCGGGAAAAACTGTTTTTT
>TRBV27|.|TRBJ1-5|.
CASSLSRDNQPQHF
TGTGCCAGCAGTTTGAGTCGCGATAATCAGCCCCAGCATTTT
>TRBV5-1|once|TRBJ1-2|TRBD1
CASSRTGIDPDYGYTF
TGCGCCAGCAGCCGGACAGGGATCGATCCTGACTATGGCTACACCTTC
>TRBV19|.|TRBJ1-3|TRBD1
CASTTRGQRDTIYF
TGTGCCAGTACCACTAGGGGACAGCGGGACACCATATATTTT
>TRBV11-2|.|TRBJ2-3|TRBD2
CASSLGYTSGSADTQYF
TGTGCCAGCAGCTTAGGTTACACTAGCGGGAGCGCAGATACGCAGTATTTT
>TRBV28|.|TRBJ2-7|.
CASSFLFSLSGTGFEQYF
TGTGCCAGCAGTTTTCTGTTCTCGCTGAGCGGAACAGGGTTCGAGCAGTACTTC
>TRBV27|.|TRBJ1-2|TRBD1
CASSRQGASYGYTF
TGTGCCAGCTCGAGACAGGGGGCCTCTTATGGCTACACCTTC
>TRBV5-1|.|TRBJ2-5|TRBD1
CASSSNTGGVETQYF
TGCGCCAGCAGCTCAAACACAGGGGGCGTGGAGACCCAGTACTTC
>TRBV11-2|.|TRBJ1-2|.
CASSLQFPGLNYGYTF
TGTGCCAGCAGCTTGCAGTTCCCGGGACTGAACTATGGCTACACCTTC
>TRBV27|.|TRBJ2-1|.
CASSLRGDEQFF
TGTGCCAGCAGTTTAAGGGGTGATGAGCAGTTCTTC
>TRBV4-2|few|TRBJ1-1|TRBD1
CASSQATGWNTEAFF
TGTGCCAGCAGCCAGGCGACAGGGTGGAACACTGAAGCTTTCTTT
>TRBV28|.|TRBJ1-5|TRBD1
CASRSRDRGYSNQPQHF
TGTGCCAGCAGGAGTAGGGACAGGGGATATAGCAATCAGCCCCAGCATTTT
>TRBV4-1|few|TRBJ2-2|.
CASSQGTLNTGELFF
TGCGCCAGCAGCCAAGGGACATTGAACACCGGGGAGCTGTTTTTT
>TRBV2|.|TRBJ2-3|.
CASTPDWSTDTQYF
TGTGCCAGCACTCCAGACTGGAGCACAGATACGCAGTATTTT
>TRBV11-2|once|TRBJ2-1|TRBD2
CASSLTPSGSEFF
TGTGCCAGCAGCTTAACCCCCAGCGGGAGTGAGTTCTTC